This entry concerns a single T cell receptor beta chain. As yet, its antigen is unknown. The primer mix had 52 TRBV and 13 TRBJ primers. The table came from immunoSEQ multiplex PCR; TCRdb's copy has only in-frame clones and leaves some out. The sample holds 20,000 to 25,000 clones; roughly 90% are singletons and the top ten take about 1.3%. This sample is drawn from a study of regulatory T cells. Broader study findings: In CD3G-deficient patients, conventional CD4+ T cells were enriched for hydrophobic CDR3 residues at positions 6 and 7. Skewed V and J usage and few unique V-J pairs marked patient repertoires, most in Tregs.

The CDR3 length is 17 residues. At testing, patients were 2 to 39 years old, with reduced naive and increased memory T-cell proportions. Sorting split CD4+ cells into CD25-high CD127-low Tregs and CD25-low CD127-high conventional T cells. Sequencing used conventional CD4+ T cells sorted from blood. The receptor was isolated from a child aged 10 to 17 with CD3G deficiency. This chain connects TRBV1 to TRBJ2-1; TRBD1, as called in the table, went unchecked against the DNA. TRBV1 is deemed a pseudogene. The DNA for the CDR3 is TGCACCAGCAGCCAGGGTCCCTTAAGGGGGATCTTAAATGAGCAGTTCTTC. Its translation: CTSSQGPLRGILNEQFF.